Sequencing of this TCR beta chain was carried out in a study of control samples from healthy donors and cancer patients. TCRdb's copy holds only in-frame clones and misses some; the assay was immunoSEQ multiplex PCR. The sample contains 85,000 to 95,000 clones, 91% of which appear only once. The sequence derives from a woman aged 25 to 39 in good health. Sequencing used blood.

The CDR3 bases are TGTGCCAGTAGTAGACTAGCGGGAACCTACAATGAGCAGTTCTTC. Translation gives CASSRLAGTYNEQFF. This chain links TRBV19 with TRBJ2-1, with TRBD2 identical over 11 bases. Germline V gene lookup returns CDR1 LNHDA and CDR2 SQIVND (reference sequence). CDR3 length equals 15 residues. V was clipped by 4 bases and J by 2 bases; unmatched bases: 1.